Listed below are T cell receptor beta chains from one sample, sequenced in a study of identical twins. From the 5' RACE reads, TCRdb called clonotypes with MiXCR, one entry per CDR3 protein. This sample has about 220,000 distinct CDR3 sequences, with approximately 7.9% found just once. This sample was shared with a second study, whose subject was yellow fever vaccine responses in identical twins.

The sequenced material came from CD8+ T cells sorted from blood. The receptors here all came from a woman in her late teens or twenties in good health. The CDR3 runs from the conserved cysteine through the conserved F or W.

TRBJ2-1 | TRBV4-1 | CASETGRGSYNEQFF
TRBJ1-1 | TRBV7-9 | CASSYPSGPNTEAFF
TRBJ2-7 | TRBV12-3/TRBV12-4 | CASSNTGYPDEQYF
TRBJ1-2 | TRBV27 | CASSPLTGPMGGYTF
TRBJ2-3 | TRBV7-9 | CASSLVQAGTDTQYF
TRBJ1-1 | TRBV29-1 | CSVELRDTEAFF
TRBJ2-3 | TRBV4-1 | CASSHSRGATDTQYF
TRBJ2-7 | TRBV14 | CASSQVERSPWEQYF
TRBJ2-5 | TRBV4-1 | CASSQDLVAGRQETQYF
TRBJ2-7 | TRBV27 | CASSFWDGSYEQYF
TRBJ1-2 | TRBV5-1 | CASSGAPQGFLHGYTF